Below are 15 T cell receptor beta chains sequenced from a single sample in a study of blood T cell repertoires in COVID-19. TCRdb's table, derived via immunoSEQ multiplex PCR, lists solely in-frame clones and lacks some. The repertoire holds over 250,000 clones, with about 89% as singletons. Sequenced: peripheral blood. The receptors here all came from a woman aged 25 to 39 with COVID-19, enrolled during active disease.

The chain is built from TRBV6-4 and TRBJ2-1, with D perhaps matching TRBD2 (6 bases). Germline assignment: CDR1 MRHNA and CDR2 SNTAGT. CDR3 size: 18 residues. The ends were cut back, 2 bases at V and 0 bases at J, with 17 bases in the middle. CDR3 sequence reads: CASSDLRRDGSSYNEQFF. For the CDR3, the DNA is TGTGCCAGCAGTGACCTGAGGAGGGATGGGAGCTCCTACAATGAGCAGTTCTTC.

This clone was seen only once. The CDR3 reads CASSDRYSGNTIYF. The CDR3 bases are TGTGCCAGCAGCGACAGGTACTCTGGAAACACCATATATTTT. The J gene is TRBJ1-3, the V gene TRBV5-6; D might be TRBD1 (6 bases). The CDR3 covers 14 residues. Between the trimmed V and J ends, which lost 4 bases and 0 bases, there was a span of 8 bases. The germline V gene has CDR1 SGHDT and CDR2 YYEEEE.

The chain recombines TRBV11-2 with TRBJ2-5; 7 nucleotides agree with TRBD1. This CDR3 spans 18 amino acids. V gave up 4 bases and J gave up 1 base; unmatched junction bases: 15. Per germline, CDR1 SGHAT and CDR2 FQNNGV. The chain's CDR3 is CASSSVSRSGGFQETQYF. The CDR3 nucleotides read TGTGCCAGCAGCTCAGTATCTCGGTCAGGGGGATTCCAAGAGACCCAGTACTTC.

The chain employs TRBV19 and TRBJ1-5; 8 bases are a match to TRBD1. Trimming at V came to 3 bases and at J to 0 bases, leaving 7 bases not matched to a gene. Germline-derived CDR1 and CDR2 are LNHDA and SQIVND (reference sequence). This CDR3 has 17 amino acids. The CDR3 spells CASSIPTGGPSNQPQHF. In DNA, the CDR3 is TGTGCCAGTAGTATCCCCACAGGGGGACCTAGCAATCAGCCCCAGCATTTT. Filled out from reference TRBV19 and TRBJ1-5, the complete variable domain reads DGGITQSPKYLFRKEGQNVTLSCEQNLNHDAMYWYRQDPGQGLRLIYYSQIVNDFQKGDIAEGYSVSREKKESFPLTVTSAQKNPTAFYLCASSIPTGGPSNQPQHFGDGTRLSIL.

The genes are TRBV30 and TRBJ2-1; 12 bases align to TRBD1. Germline CDR1 GTSNPN, CDR2 SVGIG (reference sequence). V lost 5 bases to trimming and J lost 8 bases; unmatched junction nucleotides: 7. The CDR3 length is 14 residues. Here the CDR3 DNA reads TGTGCCTGGTACCCGGGACAGGGGGCCTATGAGCAGTTCTTC. Its protein is CAWYPGQGAYEQFF.

The chain carries TRBV28 and TRBJ2-2, with 7 nucleotides matching TRBD1. Germline trimming cut 9 bases from V and 2 bases from J; bases unmatched to any gene: 6. Germline V gives CDR1 MDHEN, CDR2 SYDVKM. There are 14 residues in the CDR3. The CDR3 DNA reads as TGTGCCAGTCGAACAGGGGTAAACACCGGGGAGCTGTTTTTT. It specifies CASRTGVNTGELFF.

This clone was seen repeatedly, ten times or more. The chain employs TRBV18 and TRBJ2-5, with a tentative D call TRBD2 (5 bases). The CDR3 consists of 17 residues. V gave up 1 base and J gave up 4 bases, with 19 bases separating them. Germline CDR1 is KGHSH and CDR2 is LQKENI. The CDR3 is CASSPLGGQAQRETQYF. CDR3 in DNA: TGTGCCAGCTCACCACTCGGAGGTCAAGCACAACGAGAGACCCAGTACTTC.

V is TRBV5-4 and J is TRBJ1-2, with a tentative D call TRBD1 (5 bases). CDR1 is SGHNT, CDR2 YYREEE, per germline (reference sequence). The ends were cut back, 4 bases at V and 4 bases at J, with 14 bases in the middle. The CDR3 is made up of 14 amino acids. The CDR3 here is CASSATRAPYGYTF. In DNA, the CDR3 is TGTGCCAGCAGCGCTACCAGGGCGCCCTATGGCTACACCTTC. The variable domain in full, completed from reference TRBV5-4 and TRBJ1-2, reads ETGVTQSPTHLIKTRGQQVTLRCSSQSGHNTVSWYQQALGQGPQFIFQYYREEENGRGNFPPRFSGLQFPNYSSELNVNALELDDSALYLCASSATRAPYGYTFGSGTRLTVV.

The rearrangement uses TRBV5-1 and TRBJ1-5; D is unresolved. Germline-derived CDR1 and CDR2 are SGHRS and YFSETQ. This CDR3 region has 14 residues. V was cut by 0 bases and J by 5 bases, with 9 bases left in between. CDR3 coding DNA: TGCGCCAGCAGCTTGGAGACATTTGATCAGCCCCAGCATTTT. Amino acid sequence: CASSLETFDQPQHF.

The chain uses TRBV7-7 and TRBJ2-7; 9 bases align to TRBD1. Germline CDR1 is SSHAT and CDR2 is FNYEAQ (reference sequence). V shed 5 bases and J 5 bases; nucleotides not matched to a gene: 4. CDR3 length: 13 residues. The CDR3 reads CASSQGDRDEQYF. The CDR3 DNA follows: TGTGCCAGCAGCCAGGGGGACAGGGACGAGCAGTACTTC.

The CDR3 region is CASAAALSSYEQYF. CDR3 bases: TGTGCCAGCGCGGCGGCTTTAAGCTCCTACGAGCAGTACTTC. This chain joins TRBV27 and TRBJ2-7; D not resolved. The CDR3 length is 14 residues. Trimming removed 8 bases from V and 0 bases from J, with 14 bases in between. The V gene's germline CDR1 is MNHEY and CDR2 SMNVEV (reference sequence).

This chain uses TRBV30 with TRBJ1-1; weak D call: TRBD1 (5 bases). CDR1 and CDR2 from the germline V gene are GTSNPN and SVGIG (reference sequence). V was cut by 0 bases and J by 5 bases, with 16 bases left in between. This CDR3 region has 15 residues. The CDR3 loop reads CAWSVLSRGSTEAFF. CDR3 coding DNA: TGTGCCTGGAGTGTACTGTCCCGGGGGTCAACTGAAGCTTTCTTT.

The V call is TRBV18, the J call TRBJ2-7; tentative D call: TRBD2 (6 bases). Germline V gives CDR1 KGHSH, CDR2 LQKENI. V lost 4 bases and J lost 5, with 15 bases in between. The CDR3 runs to 14 residues. CDR3 residues: CASSRGVEGNEQYF. The CDR3 nucleotides read TGTGCCAGCTCACGGGGGGTCGAGGGGAACGAGCAGTACTTC.

This sequence joins TRBV9 and TRBJ2-7; 7 bases fit TRBD2. Germline loops: CDR1 SGDLS, CDR2 YYNGEE. The trim removed 0 bases at V and 4 bases at J, leaving 4 bases unmatched. The CDR3 runs 14 residues. The CDR3 region is CASSVGLAAYEQYF. The CDR3 nucleotides are TGTGCCAGCAGCGTAGGTCTAGCGGCTTACGAGCAGTACTTC.

CDR3 protein: CSVWTTDSSNYGYTF. CDR3 DNA sequence: TGCAGCGTTTGGACAACGGACAGCAGTAACTATGGCTACACCTTC. This rearrangement joins TRBV29-1 to TRBJ1-2; a possible D gene is TRBD1 (6 bases). Germline values: CDR1 SQVTM, CDR2 ANQGSEA. V was shortened by 5 bases and J by 1 base, with 17 bases between the two germline ends. This CDR3 is built from 15 residues.